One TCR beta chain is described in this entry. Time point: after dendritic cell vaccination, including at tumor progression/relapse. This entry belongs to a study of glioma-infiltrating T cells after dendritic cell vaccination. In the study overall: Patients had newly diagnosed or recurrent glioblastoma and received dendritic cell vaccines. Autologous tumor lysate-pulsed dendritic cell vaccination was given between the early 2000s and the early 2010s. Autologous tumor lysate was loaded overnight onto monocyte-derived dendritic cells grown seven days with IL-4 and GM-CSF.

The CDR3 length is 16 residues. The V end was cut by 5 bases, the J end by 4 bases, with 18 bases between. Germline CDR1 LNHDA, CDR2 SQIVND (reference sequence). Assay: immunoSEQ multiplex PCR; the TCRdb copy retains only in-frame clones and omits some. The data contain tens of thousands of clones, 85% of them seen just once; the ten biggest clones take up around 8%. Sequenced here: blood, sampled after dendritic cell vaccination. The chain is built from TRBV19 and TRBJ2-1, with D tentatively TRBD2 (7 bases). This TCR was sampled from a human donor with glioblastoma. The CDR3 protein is CASSPGLGGAYNEQFF. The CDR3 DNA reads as TGTGCCAGTAGTCCGGGACTGGGGGGGGCATACAATGAGCAGTTCTTC.